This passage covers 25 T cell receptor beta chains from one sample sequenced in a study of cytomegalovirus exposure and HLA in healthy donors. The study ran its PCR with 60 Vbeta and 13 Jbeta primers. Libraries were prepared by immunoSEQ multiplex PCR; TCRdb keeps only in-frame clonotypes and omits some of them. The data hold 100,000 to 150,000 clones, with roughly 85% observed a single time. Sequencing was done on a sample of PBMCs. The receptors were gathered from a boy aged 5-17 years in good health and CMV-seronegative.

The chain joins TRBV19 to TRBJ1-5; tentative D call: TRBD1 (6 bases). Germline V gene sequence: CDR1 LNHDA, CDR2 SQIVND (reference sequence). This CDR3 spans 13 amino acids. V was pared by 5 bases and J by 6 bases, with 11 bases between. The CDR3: CASSPGVRQPQHF. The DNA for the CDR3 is TGTGCCAGTAGTCCAGGGGTGCGTCAGCCCCAGCATTTT.

CDR3 protein: CAWRRDSGRSDTQYF. For the CDR3, the DNA is TGTGCCTGGAGGAGAGATAGCGGGAGATCAGATACGCAGTATTTT. This chain connects TRBV30 to TRBJ2-3; TRBD2 agrees at 9 bases. This CDR3 contains 15 residues. In germline, CDR1 is GTSNPN, CDR2 SVGIG (reference sequence). Losses at the gene ends were 3 bases for V and 4 bases for J; bases not matched to a gene: 8.

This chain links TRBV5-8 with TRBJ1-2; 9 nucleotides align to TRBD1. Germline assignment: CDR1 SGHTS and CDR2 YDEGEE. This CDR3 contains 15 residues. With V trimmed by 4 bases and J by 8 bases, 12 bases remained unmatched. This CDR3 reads CASSEGTGSILGYTF. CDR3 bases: TGTGCCAGCAGCGAGGGGACAGGGAGTATTTTAGGCTACACCTTC.

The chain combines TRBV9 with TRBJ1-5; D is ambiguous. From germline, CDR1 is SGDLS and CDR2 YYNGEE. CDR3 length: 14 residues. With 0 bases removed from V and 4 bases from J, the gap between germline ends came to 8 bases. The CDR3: CASSVGSLNQPQHF. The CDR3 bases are TGTGCCAGCAGCGTAGGATCCCTAAATCAGCCCCAGCATTTT.

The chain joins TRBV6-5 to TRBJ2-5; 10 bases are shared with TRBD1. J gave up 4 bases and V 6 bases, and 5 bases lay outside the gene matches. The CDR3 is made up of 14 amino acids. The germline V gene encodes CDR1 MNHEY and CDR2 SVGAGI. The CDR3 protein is CASRTGGVGETQYF. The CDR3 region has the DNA TGTGCCAGCAGGACAGGGGGCGTAGGAGAGACCCAGTACTTC.

The CDR3 sequence is CASSQGPNTEAFF. The CDR3 region has the DNA TGTGCCAGCAGCCAGGGCCCCAACACTGAAGCTTTCTTT. The rearrangement links TRBV14 to TRBJ1-1; D ambiguous. The CDR3 is 13 amino acids. Per germline, CDR1 SGHDN and CDR2 FVKESK. V lost 3 bases and J 2 bases, leaving 7 bases between the germline ends.

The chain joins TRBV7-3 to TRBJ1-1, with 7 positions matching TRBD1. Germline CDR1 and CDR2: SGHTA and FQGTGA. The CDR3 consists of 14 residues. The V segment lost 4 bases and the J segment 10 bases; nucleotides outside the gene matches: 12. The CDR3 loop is CASSSSGQWVRAFF. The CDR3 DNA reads TGTGCCAGCAGCTCGTCGGGACAGTGGGTCCGAGCTTTCTTT.

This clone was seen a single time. CDR3 DNA sequence: TGTGCCAGTAGTGTGGGGCGGGGCGCTGGCAATCAGCCCCAGCATTTT. Protein sequence: CASSVGRGAGNQPQHF. V and J are TRBV19 and TRBJ1-5; the D gene is possibly TRBD1 (5 bases). Germline-derived CDR1 and CDR2 are LNHDA and SQIVND (reference sequence). There are 16 residues in the CDR3. V lost 5 bases to trimming and J lost 2 bases, with 16 bases between them.

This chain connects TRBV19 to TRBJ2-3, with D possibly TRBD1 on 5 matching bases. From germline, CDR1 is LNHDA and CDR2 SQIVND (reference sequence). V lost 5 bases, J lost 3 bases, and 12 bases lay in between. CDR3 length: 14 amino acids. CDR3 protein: CASSSDRVTDTQYF. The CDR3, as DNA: TGTGCCAGTAGTTCCGACAGAGTAACAGATACGCAGTATTTT.

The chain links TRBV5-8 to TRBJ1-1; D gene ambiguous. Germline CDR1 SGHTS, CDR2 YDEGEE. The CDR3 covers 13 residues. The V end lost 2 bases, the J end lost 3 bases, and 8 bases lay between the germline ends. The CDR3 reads CASSFTADTEAFF. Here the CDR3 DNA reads TGTGCCAGCAGCTTTACTGCTGACACTGAAGCTTTCTTT.

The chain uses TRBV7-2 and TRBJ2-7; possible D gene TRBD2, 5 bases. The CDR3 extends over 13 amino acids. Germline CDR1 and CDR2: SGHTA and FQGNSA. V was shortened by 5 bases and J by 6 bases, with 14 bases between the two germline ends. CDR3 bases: TGTGCCAGCAGCCCCCCCCGGGGTTTCGAGCAGTACTTC. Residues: CASSPPRGFEQYF.

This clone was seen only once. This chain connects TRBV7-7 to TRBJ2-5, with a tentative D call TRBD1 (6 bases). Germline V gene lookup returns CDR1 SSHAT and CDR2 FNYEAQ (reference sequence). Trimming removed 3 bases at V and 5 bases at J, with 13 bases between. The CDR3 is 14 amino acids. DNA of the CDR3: TGTGCCAGCAGCTTGGGGACCACAGGGGAGACCCAGTACTTC. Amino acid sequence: CASSLGTTGETQYF. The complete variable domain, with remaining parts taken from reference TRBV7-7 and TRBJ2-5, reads GAGVSQSPRYKVTKRGQDVTLRCDPISSHATLYWYQQALGQGPEFLTYFNYEAQPDKSGLPSDRFSAERPEGSISTLTIQRTEQRDSAMYRCASSLGTTGETQYFGPGTRLLVL.

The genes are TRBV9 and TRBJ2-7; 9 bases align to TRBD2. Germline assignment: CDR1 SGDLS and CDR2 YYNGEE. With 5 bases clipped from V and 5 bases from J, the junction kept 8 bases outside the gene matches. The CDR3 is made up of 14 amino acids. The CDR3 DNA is TGTGCCAGCAGTCGTAGCGGGAGCGCCCACGAGCAGTACTTC. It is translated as CASSRSGSAHEQYF.

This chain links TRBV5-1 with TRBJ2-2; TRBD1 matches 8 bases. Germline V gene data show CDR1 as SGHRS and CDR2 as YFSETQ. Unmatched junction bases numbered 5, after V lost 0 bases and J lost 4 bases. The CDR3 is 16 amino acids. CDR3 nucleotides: TGCGCCAGCAGCTTGGTTGGACAGGGAGGCACCGGGGAGCTGTTTTTT. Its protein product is CASSLVGQGGTGELFF.

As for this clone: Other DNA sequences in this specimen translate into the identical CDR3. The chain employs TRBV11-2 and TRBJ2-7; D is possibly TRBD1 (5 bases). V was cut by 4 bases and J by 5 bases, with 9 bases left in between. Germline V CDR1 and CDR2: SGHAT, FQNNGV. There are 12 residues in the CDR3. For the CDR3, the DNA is TGTGCCAGCAGCTCGTTAGGGGACGAGCAGTACTTC. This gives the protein CASSSLGDEQYF.

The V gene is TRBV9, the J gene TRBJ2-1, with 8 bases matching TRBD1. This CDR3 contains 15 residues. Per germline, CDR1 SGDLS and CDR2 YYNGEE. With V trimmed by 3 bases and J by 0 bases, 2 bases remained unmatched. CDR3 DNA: TGTGCCAGCAGCGAGACAGGGGCCTCCTACAATGAGCAGTTCTTC. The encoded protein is CASSETGASYNEQFF.

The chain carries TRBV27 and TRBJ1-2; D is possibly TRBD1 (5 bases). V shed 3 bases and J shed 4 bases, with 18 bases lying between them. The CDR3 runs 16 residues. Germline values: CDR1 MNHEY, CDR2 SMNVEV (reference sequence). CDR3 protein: CASSFKGNRPLYGYTF. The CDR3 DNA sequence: TGTGCCAGCAGTTTTAAGGGGAACAGACCCCTCTATGGCTACACCTTC.

The CDR3 spells CASSPPSGTYTGELFF. The CDR3 nucleotides read TGTGCCAGCAGTCCACCTAGCGGGACCTACACCGGGGAGCTGTTTTTT. The chain couples TRBV6-6 to TRBJ2-2, with 9 bases lining up with TRBD2. CDR3 length equals 16 residues. J lost 3 bases, V lost 5 bases, and 7 bases had no gene match. Germline V gene data show CDR1 as MNHNY and CDR2 as SVGAGI (reference sequence).

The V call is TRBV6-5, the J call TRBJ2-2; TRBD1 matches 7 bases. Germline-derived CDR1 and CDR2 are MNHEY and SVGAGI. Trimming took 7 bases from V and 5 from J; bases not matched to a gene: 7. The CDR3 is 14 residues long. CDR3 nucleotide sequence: TGTGCCAGCACTCGACAGGGTGGGACCGGGGAGCTGTTTTTT. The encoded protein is CASTRQGGTGELFF.

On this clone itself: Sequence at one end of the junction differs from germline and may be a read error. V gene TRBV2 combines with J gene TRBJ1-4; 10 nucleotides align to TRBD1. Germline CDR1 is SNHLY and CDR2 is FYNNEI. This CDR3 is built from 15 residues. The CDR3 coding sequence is TGTGCCAGCAGCGAAGCCGGGACAGGGGCCGGAAAACTGTTTTTT. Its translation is CASSEAGTGAGKLFF.

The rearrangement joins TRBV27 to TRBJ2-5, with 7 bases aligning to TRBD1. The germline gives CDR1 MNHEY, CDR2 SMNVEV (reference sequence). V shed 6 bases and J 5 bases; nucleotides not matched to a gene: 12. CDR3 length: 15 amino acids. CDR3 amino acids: CASRRRRQGVETQYF. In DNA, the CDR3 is TGTGCCAGCAGGAGAAGAAGACAGGGAGTGGAGACCCAGTACTTC.

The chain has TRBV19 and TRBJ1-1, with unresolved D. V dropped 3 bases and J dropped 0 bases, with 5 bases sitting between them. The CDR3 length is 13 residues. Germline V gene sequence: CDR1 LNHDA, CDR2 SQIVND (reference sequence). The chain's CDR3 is CASSIYLNTEAFF. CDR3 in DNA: TGTGCCAGTAGTATTTACTTGAACACTGAAGCTTTCTTT.

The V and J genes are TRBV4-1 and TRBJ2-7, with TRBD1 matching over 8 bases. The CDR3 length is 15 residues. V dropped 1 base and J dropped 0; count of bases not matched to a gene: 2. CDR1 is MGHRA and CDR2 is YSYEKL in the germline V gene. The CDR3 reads CASSQGTGGSYEQYF. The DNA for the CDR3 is TGCGCCAGCAGCCAAGGAACAGGGGGCTCCTACGAGCAGTACTTC.

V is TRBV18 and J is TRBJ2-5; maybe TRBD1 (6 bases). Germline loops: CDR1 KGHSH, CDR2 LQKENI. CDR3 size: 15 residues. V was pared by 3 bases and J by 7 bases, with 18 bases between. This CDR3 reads CASSPRDTPDGTQYF. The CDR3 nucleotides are TGTGCCAGCTCACCTCGGGACACCCCTGACGGGACCCAGTACTTC. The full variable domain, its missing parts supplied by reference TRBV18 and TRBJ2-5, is NAGVMQNPRHLVRRRGQEARLRCSPMKGHSHVYWYRQLPEEGLKFMVYLQKENIIDESGMPKERFSAEFPKEGPSILRIQQVVRGDSAAYFCASSPRDTPDGTQYFGPGTRLLVL.

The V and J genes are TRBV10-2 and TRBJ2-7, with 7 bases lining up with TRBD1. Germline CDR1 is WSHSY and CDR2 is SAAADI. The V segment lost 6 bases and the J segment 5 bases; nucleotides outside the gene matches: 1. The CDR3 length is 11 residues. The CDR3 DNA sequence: TGCGCCAGCAGCACAGGGGACGAGCAGTACTTC. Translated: CASSTGDEQYF.